Listed below are T cell receptor beta chains from one sample, sequenced in a study of vaccination and CD4 T cells after COVID-19. Their target antigens are unknown. TCRdb reanalysed the PCR reads using MiXCR and keeps one entry per CDR3 protein. The sample has 20,000 to 25,000 distinct CDR3 sequences, around half seen once. Sequenced input: CD4+ T cells from blood, cultured in vitro. Source of these receptors: a human donor who had recovered from COVID-19. Each CDR3 is given with its conserved first and last residue. D genes are given only for firm matches. Clone size is not always given. Where it is, it says once, few, many or a class for expanded clones.

V	size	J	D	DNA	CDR3
TRBV1	NA	TRBJ2-3	NA	TGCACCAGCAGCCAAGAAGCGCCCGGACTAGCGGGGCAACTTTCTAGCACAGATACGCAGTATTTT	CTSSQEAPGLAGQLSSTDTQYF
TRBV27	few	TRBJ1-5	NA	TGTGCCAGCAGGGCCACGGCAGGGGTATCCAATCAGCCCCAGCATTTT	CASRATAGVSNQPQHF
TRBV7-3	few	TRBJ2-3	TRBD2	TGTGCCAGCAGCCGGACTAGCGGGGACAGGGATACGCAGTATTTT	CASSRTSGDRDTQYF
TRBV6-5	NA	TRBJ2-7	NA	TGTGCCAGCAGTTCTTCCGACAGACACTACGAGCAGTACTTC	CASSSSDRHYEQYF
TRBV5-1	few	TRBJ1-1	NA	TGCGCCAGCAGCTTGGAAAGAGGCACTGAAGCTTTCTTT	CASSLERGTEAFF
TRBV4-3	NA	TRBJ1-1	NA	TGCGCCAGCAGCCAGGACACGGTGAACACTGAAGCTTTCTTT	CASSQDTVNTEAFF
TRBV6-1	NA	TRBJ1-1	NA	TGTGCCAGCAGTACGGACCGAGACACTGAAGCTTTCTTT	CASSTDRDTEAFF
TRBV6-4	once	TRBJ2-5	TRBD2	TGTGCCAGCAGTGACCGGACTAGCGGGAGGGGTCCCTTTGGGGAGACCCAGTACTTC	CASSDRTSGRGPFGETQYF
TRBV27	few	TRBJ1-5	NA	TGTGCCAGCAGCCCCACAAATAATCAGCCCCAGCATTTT	CASSPTNNQPQHF
TRBV25-1	NA	TRBJ1-1	NA	TGTGCCAGCAGTGAAGGCCCGACCCTGAACACTGAAGCTTTCTTT	CASSEGPTLNTEAFF
TRBV20-1	few	TRBJ1-3	NA	TGCAGTGTTCAGCGGACTGGGAGAAACACCATATATTTT	CSVQRTGRNTIYF
TRBV5-1	once	TRBJ1-5	NA	TGCGCCAGCAGCTTGACGTCAGGGGACGGAAATCAGCCCCAGCATTTT	CASSLTSGDGNQPQHF
TRBV30	NA	TRBJ2-3	TRBD2	TGTGCCTGGAGTGTAGCGGGGGGGCAGGATACGCAGTATTTT	CAWSVAGGQDTQYF
TRBV20-1	few	TRBJ2-5	TRBD2	TGCAGTGCTAGGGCGGTAGCGGGCCGTTCGGCCCAGTACTTC	CSARAVAGRSAQYF
TRBV19	few	TRBJ2-2	NA	TGTGCCAGTACCCACCCCAGAGAACAAGCCGGGGAGCTGTTTTTT	CASTHPREQAGELFF
TRBV25-1	NA	TRBJ1-6	NA	TGTGCCAGCAGCAACCGGGGGGGGCTCGGTTCACCCCTCCACTTT	CASSNRGGLGSPLHF